These T cell receptor beta chains were read from a single sample in a study of T cells in localized non-small cell lung cancer. Sequencing was performed with immunoSEQ multiplex PCR; in TCRdb, only in-frame clones are kept and a portion is missing. The table lists tens of thousands of clones, around 90% of them singletons. The source was peripheral blood, collected before any cancer treatment. The receptor set was obtained from a man aged 35-69 years with stage I lung adenocarcinoma. Both conserved end residues are part of each CDR3. A D gene is named only where the DNA matches it firmly. Rows give clone size only sometimes, using once, few, many, or a class for an expanded clone.

d_gene,j_gene,abundance,v_gene,len,CDR3nt,CDR3aa
TRBD1,TRBJ1-6,.,TRBV5-1,15,TGCGCCAGCAGCTTCGGGGACAGGGATGATTCACCCCTCCACTTT,CASSFGDRDDSPLHF
.,TRBJ1-1,.,TRBV10-3,14,TGTGCCATCAGTTCAGACGAGGCGCACACTGAAGCTTTCTTT,CAISSDEAHTEAFF
.,TRBJ1-2,once,TRBV6-1,12,TGTGCCAGCAGGGGGCAGCTCAGGGGCTACACCTTC,CASRGQLRGYTF
.,TRBJ2-1,.,TRBV10-3,16,TGTGCCATCAGTGAGTCGATCCAGGGGGGATACAATGAGCAGTTCTTC,CAISESIQGGYNEQFF
.,TRBJ1-2,.,TRBV9,16,TGTGCCAGCAGCGTAGGAAGCGGGGTAGGGGACTATGGCTACACCTTC,CASSVGSGVGDYGYTF
TRBD2,TRBJ2-1,.,TRBV6-5,16,TGTGCCAGCAGTTTCGCGACTAGCGGGGGGGCAGGTGAGCAGTTCTTC,CASSFATSGGAGEQFF
TRBD1,TRBJ1-3,large,TRBV19,15,TGTGCCAGTAGTGGAGGGACAGGGGTTTGGGACACCATATATTTT,CASSGGTGVWDTIYF
.,TRBJ2-1,once,TRBV6-5,12,TGTGCCAGCAGTTTACTTGGGGGTGAGCAGTTCTTC,CASSLLGGEQFF
.,TRBJ2-3,.,TRBV5-1,14,TGCGCCAGCAGCTTTTTGGGGCACACAGATACGCAGTATTTT,CASSFLGHTDTQYF
TRBD1,TRBJ2-5,few,TRBV7-2,15,TGTGCCAGCAGCTTAGTTCCAGGGGGCGGAAAGACCCAGTACTTC,CASSLVPGGGKTQYF
TRBD1,TRBJ1-5,.,TRBV6-6,15,TGTGCCAGCAGTACTCGCGACAGGGGGAGTCAGCCCCAGCATTTT,CASSTRDRGSQPQHF
TRBD2,TRBJ2-3,.,TRBV7-9,16,TGTGCCAGCACTCGAAGCGGGGGGTTATCCACAGATACGCAGTATTTT,CASTRSGGLSTDTQYF
TRBD2,TRBJ2-5,.,TRBV14,15,TGTGCCAGCAGCCAAGTCGGTCCGGGGACTAGGACCCAGTACTTC,CASSQVGPGTRTQYF
.,TRBJ1-3,.,TRBV9,13,TGTGCCAGCACCGACTTCGCTGGAAACACCATATATTTT,CASTDFAGNTIYF
.,TRBJ2-7,.,TRBV12-5,15,TGTGCTAGTGGTTTGAATCATCTTCCCCCGCTCGAGCAGTACTTC,CASGLNHLPPLEQYF
.,TRBJ1-2,.,TRBV13,16,TGTGCCAGCAGCCATAAGGGGGGTTACGGGAGTCCTGGCTACACCTTC,CASSHKGGYGSPGYTF
.,TRBJ1-6,.,TRBV30,15,TGTGCCTGGGGCCTCCCAGGACCCTATAATTCACCCCTCCACTTT,CAWGLPGPYNSPLHF
.,TRBJ2-5,.,TRBV11-2,15,TGTGCCAGCAGCTTAGGTGCGGGGACTGGGGAGACCCAGTACTTC,CASSLGAGTGETQYF
TRBD1,TRBJ1-1,.,TRBV28,13,TGTGCCAGCACTGACAGGGTGGGAACTGAAGCTTTCTTT,CASTDRVGTEAFF
TRBD1,TRBJ1-2,.,TRBV12-5,15,TGTGCTAGTGGTTTGGACCGGGACAGGGGCCGTGGCTACACCTTC,CASGLDRDRGRGYTF
TRBD1,TRBJ1-6,few,TRBV30,18,TGTGCCTGCCGTGGCACGGGACAGGTGGACGTTGGCGGTAGTTCCCTCCACTTT,CACRGTGQVDVGGSSLHF
.,TRBJ2-2,.,TRBV5-1,13,TGCGCCAGCAGTGGGACGGTTACCGGGGAGCTGTTTTTT,CASSGTVTGELFF
TRBD1,TRBJ1-2,.,TRBV7-8,14,TGTGCCAGCGGGACAGGGCTGATTTTAGGAGGCTACACCTTC,CASGTGLILGGYTF